This TCR beta chain was profiled in a study of cytomegalovirus exposure and HLA in healthy donors. Generated by immunoSEQ multiplex PCR, the TCRdb table keeps only in-frame clones and is missing some. The table records about 150,000 clones, around 84% of them present only once. Trimming removed 5 bases from V and 4 bases from J; junction bases left unmatched: 6. The CDR3 sequence is 14 residues long. CDR1 MNHNS and CDR2 SASEGT come from the germline V gene. J is TRBJ1-2 and V is TRBV6-1; 8 bases are a match to TRBD1. Sequencing was carried out using PBMCs. This TCR derives from a human donor in good health. The CDR3 spells CASSPDRVGYGYTF. The DNA of the CDR3 is TGTGCCAGCAGTCCGGACAGGGTCGGCTATGGCTACACCTTC.